The 19 T cell receptor beta chains below come from one sample, sequenced in a study of shared clonotypes between healthy human individuals. The repertoire was sequenced with immunoSEQ multiplex PCR; TCRdb's copy has only in-frame clones and lacks some. The data contain around 2.3 million clones, approximately 94% of them singletons. Sample: naive CD4+ T cells sorted from blood. The subset: CD45RA+ positively selected. Receptor source: a man aged 18-30 years in good health.

The rearrangement links TRBV25-1 to TRBJ2-7, with TRBD1 matching over 8 bases. There are 13 residues in the CDR3. Germline CDR1 MGHDK, CDR2 SYGVNS. After removal of 7 bases from V and 7 bases from J, the junction contained 9 bases not matched to a gene. Here the CDR3 reads CASKTGGPGEQYF. The CDR3 DNA sequence: TGTGCCAGCAAAACAGGGGGACCGGGGGAGCAGTACTTC.

V gene TRBV30 combines with J gene TRBJ1-1; maybe TRBD1 (5 bases). The germline CDR1 and CDR2 sequences are GTSNPN and SVGIG (reference sequence). The length of the CDR3 is 12 residues. V was shortened by 4 bases and J by 4 bases, with 10 bases between the two germline ends. CDR3 nucleotides: TGTGCCTGGATTCCAGGGTTCACTGAAGCTTTCTTT. It encodes CAWIPGFTEAFF.

The V gene is TRBV19, the J gene TRBJ1-1; 10 nucleotides line up with TRBD1. This CDR3 is 15 amino acids long. Germline values: CDR1 LNHDA, CDR2 SQIVND (reference sequence). Trimming cost V 4 bases and J 5 bases; bases outside gene matches: 7. The CDR3, as DNA: TGTGCCAGTAGTAGGGACAGGGGAATAGGGACTGAAGCTTTCTTT. Translated: CASSRDRGIGTEAFF.

The chain employs TRBV5-1 and TRBJ1-2; 8 bases align to TRBD1. The germline V gene has CDR1 SGHRS and CDR2 YFSETQ. V gave up 0 bases and J gave up 5 bases; unmatched junction bases: 3. This CDR3 has 14 residues. CDR3 sequence: CASSLGDRRYGYTF. The CDR3 nucleotides are TGCGCCAGCAGCTTGGGGGACAGGCGGTATGGCTACACCTTC.

Note on this clone: The sample contains more than one DNA sequence encoding this CDR3. The CDR3 sequence: CASSPNGDSPLHF. The CDR3 nucleotides read TGTGCCAGCTCACCCAATGGGGACTCACCCCTCCACTTT. The chain joins TRBV18 to TRBJ1-6; tentative D call: TRBD1 (5 bases). The CDR3 length is 13 residues. The V end lost 3 bases, the J end lost 10 bases, and 10 bases lay between the germline ends. The germline CDR1 and CDR2 sequences are KGHSH and LQKENI.

This chain joins TRBV5-6 and TRBJ1-1; D gene uncertain. CDR3 size: 14 residues. Trimming took 4 bases from V and 0 from J, leaving 10 bases between them. Looked up from germline, CDR1 is SGHDT and CDR2 is YYEEEE. The CDR3 DNA sequence: TGTGCCAGCAGCGGCGATCCCTTGAACACTGAAGCTTTCTTT. Protein sequence: CASSGDPLNTEAFF.

The V gene is TRBV5-4, the J gene TRBJ2-1; D remains ambiguous. V dropped 3 bases and J dropped 4 bases, with 14 bases sitting between them. Germline CDR1 and CDR2: SGHNT and YYREEE (reference sequence). This CDR3 is 15 amino acids long. As DNA, the CDR3 is TGTGCCAGCAGCTCCCCGCGCGCCCCATACAATGAGCAGTTCTTC. It specifies CASSSPRAPYNEQFF. The complete variable domain, with remaining parts taken from reference TRBV5-4 and TRBJ2-1, reads ETGVTQSPTHLIKTRGQQVTLRCSSQSGHNTVSWYQQALGQGPQFIFQYYREEENGRGNFPPRFSGLQFPNYSSELNVNALELDDSALYLCASSSPRAPYNEQFFGPGTRLTVL.

The sample holds one count of this clone. This chain joins TRBV5-6 and TRBJ2-3, with D possibly matching TRBD2 (5 bases). The CDR3 is 14 amino acids. Germline CDR1 SGHDT, CDR2 YYEEEE. Trimming pared 1 base from V and 4 bases from J, leaving 10 bases between. CDR3 amino acids: CASSLYRGADTQYF. CDR3 nucleotide sequence: TGTGCCAGCAGCTTGTATCGGGGTGCAGATACGCAGTATTTT.

The rearrangement links TRBV28 to TRBJ1-1; a possible D gene is TRBD1 (5 bases). The CDR3 has 13 amino acids. The V gene lost 7 bases and the J gene lost 8 bases, with 17 bases spanning the gap. Looked up from germline, CDR1 is MDHEN and CDR2 is SYDVKM. The CDR3 sequence is CASTIGGFGEAFF. CDR3 sequence (DNA): TGTGCCAGCACCATTGGGGGGTTTGGGGAAGCTTTCTTT.

This clone was found once. This chain joins TRBV19 and TRBJ2-7, with TRBD2 identical over 11 bases. V was pared by 11 bases and J by 2 bases, with 5 bases of the junction left unmatched. Germline loops: CDR1 LNHDA, CDR2 SQIVND (reference sequence). The CDR3 runs 13 residues. CDR3 bases: TGTGCCTCGACTAGCGGGGACGCCTACGAGCAGTACTTC. Translation: CASTSGDAYEQYF.

The chain employs TRBV2 and TRBJ1-5; D is perhaps TRBD1 (6 bases). The CDR3 spans 15 residues. Between the trimmed V and J ends, which lost 8 bases and 0 bases, there was a span of 14 bases. Germline V gene lookup returns CDR1 SNHLY and CDR2 FYNNEI. The CDR3 DNA sequence: TGTGCCAGCGGCCTCTCAGGGGATAGCAATCAGCCCCAGCATTTT. This gives the protein CASGLSGDSNQPQHF.

On this clone: Different DNA sequences within this sample yield the same CDR3. V usage is TRBV18 and J usage is TRBJ1-5; D is undetermined. There are 13 residues in the CDR3. Trimming stripped 3 bases from V and 6 bases from J, with 9 bases between. Looked up from germline, CDR1 is KGHSH and CDR2 is LQKENI. CDR3: CASSPPGGQPQHF. The DNA of the CDR3 is TGTGCCAGCTCACCGCCCGGTGGTCAGCCCCAGCATTTT.

The chain carries TRBV23-1 and TRBJ1-3, with 8 bases matching TRBD1. TRBV23-1 is classed as an ORF, of uncertain function. This CDR3 region has 16 residues. Germline trimming cut 2 bases from V and 0 bases from J; bases unmatched to any gene: 3. Here the CDR3 reads CASSQNRGVSGNTIYF. The CDR3 DNA is TGCGCCAGCAGTCAAAACAGGGGGGTCTCTGGAAACACCATATATTTT.

The chain recombines TRBV9 with TRBJ1-2; 11 bases align to TRBD1. V was pared by 3 bases and J by 5 bases, with 3 bases of the junction left unmatched. The CDR3 extends over 14 amino acids. Germline loops: CDR1 SGDLS, CDR2 YYNGEE. The CDR3 DNA is TGTGCCAGCAGCGCGGGGGACAGGGGGTATGGCTACACCTTC. Translated, it gives CASSAGDRGYGYTF.

This CDR3 is CASRPQDYNEQFF. In DNA, the CDR3 is TGCGCCAGCAGACCCCAGGATTACAATGAGCAGTTCTTC. This sequence joins TRBV5-1 and TRBJ2-1; D gene unclear. This CDR3 has 13 residues. Germline-derived CDR1 and CDR2 are SGHRS and YFSETQ. With 5 bases removed from V and 4 bases from J, the gap between germline ends came to 10 bases.

This chain connects TRBV14 to TRBJ2-7, with 8 bases matching TRBD1. Germline CDR1 SGHDN, CDR2 FVKESK. The CDR3 covers 16 residues. After removal of 2 bases from V and 4 bases from J, the junction contained 10 bases not matched to a gene. CDR3 sequence reads: CASSQLPGQVMYEQYF. The CDR3 nucleotides are TGTGCCAGCAGCCAATTGCCGGGACAGGTAATGTACGAGCAGTACTTC.

The J gene is TRBJ1-2, the V gene TRBV27; D might be TRBD1 (6 bases). Germline CDR1 is MNHEY and CDR2 is SMNVEV (reference sequence). V shed 6 bases and J shed 7 bases, with 21 bases lying between them. The CDR3 runs 15 residues. CDR3 loop: CASSRSGGEGGGYTF. The CDR3 coding sequence is TGTGCCAGCAGCCGAAGCGGGGGGGAAGGGGGTGGCTACACCTTC.

This clone occurred once. V gene TRBV7-8 combines with J gene TRBJ2-7; 11 nucleotides match TRBD1. Germline loops: CDR1 SGHVS, CDR2 FQNEAQ. With V trimmed by 5 bases and J by 5 bases, 8 bases remained unmatched. This CDR3 has 15 residues. CDR3 coding DNA: TGTGCCAGCAGCCCCAGGACAGGGGGCCTTAACGAGCAGTACTTC. Protein: CASSPRTGGLNEQYF. Filled out from reference TRBV7-8 and TRBJ2-7, the complete variable domain reads GAGVSQSPRYKVAKRGQDVALRCDPISGHVSLFWYQQALGQGPEFLTYFQNEAQLDKSGLPSDRFFAERPEGSVSTLKIQRTQQEDSAVYLCASSPRTGGLNEQYFGPGTRLTVT.

This chain uses TRBV11-2 with TRBJ1-6; TRBD1 matches at 7 bases. Germline loops: CDR1 SGHAT, CDR2 FQNNGV. J was trimmed by 8 bases and V by 6 bases; bases with no gene match: 7. This CDR3 spans 14 amino acids. The CDR3 is CASRAPGQYSPLHF. The CDR3 region has the DNA TGTGCCAGCAGGGCACCGGGACAGTATTCACCCCTCCACTTT. The full variable domain, rest sourced from reference TRBV11-2 and TRBJ1-6, is EAGVAQSPRYKIIEKRQSVAFWCNPISGHATLYWYQQILGQGPKLLIQFQNNGVVDDSQLPKDRFSAERLKGVDSTLKIQPAKLEDSAVYLCASRAPGQYSPLHFGNGTRLTVT.